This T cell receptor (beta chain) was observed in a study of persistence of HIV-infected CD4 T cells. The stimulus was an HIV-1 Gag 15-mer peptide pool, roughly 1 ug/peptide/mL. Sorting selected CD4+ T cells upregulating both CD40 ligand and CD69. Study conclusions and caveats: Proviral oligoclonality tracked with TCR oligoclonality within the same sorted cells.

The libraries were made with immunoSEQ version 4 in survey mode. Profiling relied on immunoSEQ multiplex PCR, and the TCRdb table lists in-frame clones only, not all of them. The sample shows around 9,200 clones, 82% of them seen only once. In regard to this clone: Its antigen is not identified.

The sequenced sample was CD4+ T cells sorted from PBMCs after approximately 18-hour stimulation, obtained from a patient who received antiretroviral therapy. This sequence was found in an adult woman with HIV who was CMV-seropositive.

CDR3 in DNA: TGTGCCAGCTCACCGGGACTAGCGATTAGCACAGATACGCAGTATTTT. The encoded protein is CASSPGLAISTDTQYF. The chain has TRBV18 and TRBJ2-3; the match to TRBD2 covers 10 bases. Germline V gene sequence: CDR1 KGHSH, CDR2 LQKENI. V trimming: 3 bases; J trimming: 0 bases; junction bases outside the gene matches: 3. CDR3 length: 16 amino acids.